The entry that follows covers one T cell receptor (beta chain) sequence. The entry originates in a study of blood T cell repertoires in COVID-19. On the study more broadly: Samples representing acute and convalescent COVID-19 were sourced from the United States, Italy and Spain.

The CDR3 consists of 17 residues. Germline values: CDR1 GTSNPN, CDR2 SVGIG (reference sequence). V lost 5 bases and J lost 4; bases outside the gene matches: 12. Original data processing: Reference gene primer amplification yielded estimated nucleated cell counts. Repertoires were generated with immunoSEQ multiplex PCR, while TCRdb's copy carries only in-frame clones and drops some. That table supplies the V and J calls and clone size; D and trimming were determined from the DNA. Of a few hundred thousand clones listed, more than 85% are singletons. The rearrangement joins TRBV30 to TRBJ2-2, with 11 bases fitting TRBD2. The clonotype was recovered from a man aged 35 to 55 with active or convalescent COVID-19. The sequenced material came from peripheral blood. The CDR3 protein is CAWGRASGRPSTGELFF. The CDR3 DNA reads TGTGCCTGGGGGCGGGCTAGCGGGAGGCCCAGCACCGGGGAGCTGTTTTTT.